The 26 T cell receptor beta chains below all came from one sample that was sequenced in a study of blood T cell repertoires in COVID-19 (dated by TCRdb to 2018 to 2021). The library was built by means of the immunoSEQ multiplex PCR assay. The immuneACCESS repertoire file appears here via TCRdb, limited to in-frame rearrangements. These files lack a portion of the clones; in checked studies, under half of the deficit traces to unresolved V genes, and the cause of the others is not known. Counted in this sample were about 180,000 clones; approximately 80% of them appeared once. The ten largest clones represent under 8.5% of the sample. Specimen: peripheral blood. The receptors shown here come from a human donor in a cohort sampled during active COVID-19.

The chain links TRBV3-1 (or the pseudogene TRBV3-2) to TRBJ2-3; 7 bases line up with TRBD2. CDR1 LGHDT and CDR2 YNNKEL come from the germline V gene (reference sequence). J lost 5 bases, V lost 1 base, and 9 bases had no gene match. This CDR3 spans 16 amino acids. For the CDR3, the DNA is TGTGCCAGCAGCCAAGCGTGGCTGCGGGGGATAGATACGCAGTATTTT. Protein: CASSQAWLRGIDTQYF.

The V and J genes are TRBV19 and TRBJ2-4; 9 nucleotides match TRBD1. The length of the CDR3 is 18 residues. V lost 5 bases, J lost 1 base, and 12 bases stayed unmatched. Per the germline V gene, CDR1 is LNHDA and CDR2 is SQIVND (reference sequence). CDR3 in DNA: TGTGCCAGTAGTTCCCGATCGGGACAGGGCTCCGCCAAAAACATTCAGTACTTC. Protein product: CASSSRSGQGSAKNIQYF.

The chain combines TRBV19 with TRBJ1-6; D not resolved. Trimming removed 2 bases at V and 7 bases at J, with 6 bases between. Looked up from germline, CDR1 is LNHDA and CDR2 is SQIVND (reference sequence). This CDR3 is built from 13 residues. The DNA for the CDR3 is TGTGCCAGTAGTATATACAGCAATTCACCCCTCCACTTT. It translates to CASSIYSNSPLHF.

This clone has just one count. The chain has TRBV18 and TRBJ1-1; 9 nucleotides line up with TRBD1. The germline gives CDR1 KGHSH, CDR2 LQKENI. The CDR3 is 17 amino acids. V lost 5 bases and J lost 5; bases outside the gene matches: 15. The CDR3 protein is CASSSTDRGAARTEAFF. DNA for the CDR3: TGTGCCAGCTCATCGACCGACAGGGGGGCGGCTAGGACTGAAGCTTTCTTT. Drawing the rest from reference TRBV18 and TRBJ1-1, the complete variable domain is NAGVMQNPRHLVRRRGQEARLRCSPMKGHSHVYWYRQLPEEGLKFMVYLQKENIIDESGMPKERFSAEFPKEGPSILRIQQVVRGDSAAYFCASSSTDRGAARTEAFFGQGTRLTVV.

The genes are TRBV30 and TRBJ1-2, with D possibly matching TRBD1 (6 bases). Germline V gene sequence: CDR1 GTSNPN, CDR2 SVGIG (reference sequence). The CDR3 has 16 amino acids. The ends were cut back, 0 bases at V and 8 bases at J, with 22 bases in the middle. The CDR3 loop reads CAWSVSPTGGPFGYTF. Here the CDR3 DNA reads TGTGCCTGGAGTGTCAGCCCGACAGGCGGACCCTTCGGCTACACCTTC. The whole variable domain, remainder taken from reference TRBV30 and TRBJ1-2, is SQTIHQWPATLVQPVGSPLSLECTVEGTSNPNLYWYRQAAGRGLQLLFYSVGIGQISSEVPQNLSASRPQDRQFILSSKKLLLSDSGFYLCAWSVSPTGGPFGYTFGSGTRLTVV.

This sequence joins TRBV6-1 and TRBJ1-4; D is possibly TRBD1 (5 bases). Germline CDR1 MNHNS, CDR2 SASEGT. V was trimmed by 1 base and J by 1 base, leaving 10 bases between them. This CDR3 spans 16 amino acids. The CDR3 region has the DNA TGTGCCAGCAGTGAAGAAGGGGTGCAAACTAATGAAAAACTGTTTTTT. Translating gives CASSEEGVQTNEKLFF.

The genes are TRBV2 and TRBJ2-7; 7 positions agree with TRBD1. With 6 bases clipped from V and 0 bases from J, the junction kept 5 bases outside the gene matches. In germline, CDR1 is SNHLY, CDR2 FYNNEI. CDR3 length: 14 residues. The CDR3 region has the DNA TGTGCCAGCAGACGACAGGGAAGCTCCTACGAGCAGTACTTC. It yields the protein CASRRQGSSYEQYF.

This chain joins TRBV7-9 and TRBJ2-7; D call uncertain. The CDR3 totals 16 residues. Trimming cost V 3 bases and J 2 bases, with 17 bases left between them. Germline CDR1 is SEHNR and CDR2 is FQNEAQ (reference sequence). CDR3 DNA sequence: TGTGCCAGCAGCTTTTCGGCCACCCCACAGACCTACGAGCAGTACTTC. It yields the protein CASSFSATPQTYEQYF.

The chain uses TRBV5-1 and TRBJ1-2; the D gene is possibly TRBD1 (5 bases). There are 15 residues in the CDR3. Germline-derived CDR1 and CDR2 are SGHRS and YFSETQ. Trimming removed 1 base from V and 0 bases from J, with 10 bases in between. The CDR3 DNA reads TGCGCCAGCAGCTTGTCTACAGGACCTAACTATGGCTACACCTTC. Translated: CASSLSTGPNYGYTF.

V and J are TRBV2 and TRBJ2-5; maybe TRBD2 (6 bases). CDR1 is SNHLY and CDR2 is FYNNEI in the germline V gene. Trimming took off 7 bases at V and 2 bases at J, with 14 bases between the two ends. The CDR3 consists of 14 residues. Written as DNA, the CDR3 is TGTGCCAGCACAGGGTGGAGGGAGCAAGAGACCCAGTACTTC. Encoded protein: CASTGWREQETQYF.

J is TRBJ1-6 and V is TRBV2, with D unclear. Trimming shortened V by 8 bases and J by 0 bases, and 11 bases separated the two germline ends. Germline-derived CDR1 and CDR2 are SNHLY and FYNNEI. This CDR3 is built from 15 residues. DNA of the CDR3: TGTGCCAGCGGACTCTTCAGCTCCTATAATTCACCCCTCCACTTT. Protein product: CASGLFSSYNSPLHF.

There are a few counts of this clone. This chain connects TRBV2 to TRBJ1-2; 9 nucleotides agree with TRBD1. The ends lost 6 bases at V and 7 bases at J; junction bases unmatched: 6. Germline CDR1 and CDR2: SNHLY and FYNNEI. There are 13 residues in the CDR3. CDR3 coding DNA: TGTGCCAGCAGCTCAGGACAGGGGTTTGGCTACACCTTC. This encodes CASSSGQGFGYTF.

V and J are TRBV5-6 and TRBJ2-7, with 7 bases aligning to TRBD2. This CDR3 is 16 amino acids long. With 4 bases clipped from V and 0 bases from J, the junction kept 10 bases outside the gene matches. From germline, CDR1 is SGHDT and CDR2 YYEEEE. CDR3 sequence: CASSAGLVELSYEQYF. CDR3 sequence (DNA): TGTGCCAGCAGCGCCGGACTAGTAGAACTCTCCTACGAGCAGTACTTC. The whole variable domain, remainder taken from reference TRBV5-6 and TRBJ2-7, is DAGVTQSPTHLIKTRGQQVTLRCSPKSGHDTVSWYQQALGQGPQFIFQYYEEEERQRGNFPDRFSGHQFPNYSSELNVNALLLGDSALYLCASSAGLVELSYEQYFGPGTRLTVT.

This clone has only one observation. The chain links TRBV5-1 to TRBJ2-7; no clear D gene. The ends were cut back, 0 bases at V and 6 bases at J, with 13 bases in the middle. The CDR3 is 14 residues long. Per the germline V gene, CDR1 is SGHRS and CDR2 is YFSETQ. The CDR3 loop is CASSLVSGLAEQYF. CDR3 DNA: TGCGCCAGCAGCTTGGTATCGGGTTTGGCCGAGCAGTACTTC.

The V call is TRBV7-2, the J call TRBJ2-5, with 10 bases fitting TRBD2. This CDR3 region has 17 residues. CDR1 and CDR2 (germline): SGHTA, FQGNSA. V shed 2 bases and J 2 bases; nucleotides not matched to a gene: 8. The CDR3 region has the DNA TGTGCCAGCAGCTTAAGTGTACTAGCGGGGCCTCAAGAGACCCAGTACTTC. Amino acids: CASSLSVLAGPQETQYF.

CDR3 coding DNA: TGTGCCAGCAGCGCGGGGAGTTGGGGGGGAACTAATGAAAAACTGTTTTTT. This codes for CASSAGSWGGTNEKLFF. The rearrangement joins TRBV9 to TRBJ1-4; D perhaps matches TRBD1 (5 bases). The CDR3 is 17 residues long. Looked up from germline, CDR1 is SGDLS and CDR2 is YYNGEE. V was clipped by 3 bases and J by 1 base, with 16 bases between them.

This chain connects TRBV2 to TRBJ1-2, with D unresolved. Germline-derived CDR1 and CDR2 are SNHLY and FYNNEI. The CDR3 consists of 13 residues. V lost 4 bases to trimming and J lost 0 bases, with 6 bases between them. The CDR3 is CASSVNANYGYTF. As DNA, the CDR3 is TGTGCCAGCAGTGTAAATGCTAACTATGGCTACACCTTC.

J is TRBJ1-6 and V is TRBV27; the match to TRBD1 covers 7 bases. The CDR3 is made up of 14 amino acids. Trimming at V came to 2 bases and at J to 7 bases, leaving 2 bases not matched to a gene. Germline V gene lookup returns CDR1 MNHEY and CDR2 SMNVEV (reference sequence). The chain's CDR3 is CASSLQGVNSPLHF. CDR3 nucleotides: TGTGCCAGCAGTTTACAGGGGGTAAATTCACCCCTCCACTTT.

Comments on this clone: A read error may produce the germline difference seen at one junction end. V usage is TRBV14 and J usage is TRBJ2-2, with D possibly being TRBD1 (5 bases). This CDR3 region has 15 residues. Germline loops: CDR1 SGHDN, CDR2 FVKESK. CDR3 amino acids: CASSQGAANTGELFF. CDR3 bases: TGTGCCAGCAGTCAAGGGGCAGCCAACACCGGGGAGCTGTTTTTT. Combining the CDR3 with reference TRBV14 and TRBJ2-2 gives the whole variable domain EAGVTQFPSHSVIEKGQTVTLRCDPISGHDNLYWYRRVMGKEIKFLLHFVKESKQDESGMPNNRFLAERTGGTYSTLKVQPAELEDSGVYFCASSQGAANTGELFFGEGSRLTVL.

The rearrangement uses TRBV20-1 and TRBJ2-7; the D is unclear. The CDR3 totals 11 residues. V lost 5 bases and J 7 bases, leaving 12 bases between the germline ends. Per the germline V gene, CDR1 is DFQATT and CDR2 is SNEGSKA (reference sequence). As DNA, the CDR3 is TGCAGTGCTGAGGTTAGATGGGAGCAGTACTTC. This codes for CSAEVRWEQYF.

The rearrangement joins TRBV27 to TRBJ1-2; D unresolved. The length of the CDR3 is 13 residues. V lost 3 bases, J lost 7 bases, and 12 bases lay in between. Looked up from germline, CDR1 is MNHEY and CDR2 is SMNVEV (reference sequence). The CDR3 DNA is TGTGCCAGCAGTTTCTCGGGAGTCGCTGGCTACACCTTC. Translation: CASSFSGVAGYTF.

V and J are TRBV4-1 and TRBJ2-5; 11 bases agree with TRBD2. The CDR3 spans 14 residues. Germline V gene sequence: CDR1 MGHRA, CDR2 YSYEKL. Unmatched junction bases numbered 0, after V lost 2 bases and J lost 4 bases. The CDR3 DNA sequence: TGCGCCAGCAGCCAAACTAGCGGGGGAGAGACCCAGTACTTC. Residues: CASSQTSGGETQYF.

This clone was seen just once. The genes are TRBV2 and TRBJ1-1; D is perhaps TRBD1 (6 bases). V dropped 6 bases and J dropped 5 bases, with 16 bases sitting between them. The germline CDR1 and CDR2 sequences are SNHLY and FYNNEI. The CDR3 length is 14 residues. CDR3 amino acids: CASSPIQGGTEAFF. As DNA, the CDR3 is TGTGCCAGCAGCCCGATACAGGGAGGGACTGAAGCTTTCTTT.

The chain joins TRBV5-4 to TRBJ2-7, with 11 nucleotides matching TRBD2. This CDR3 has 15 amino acids. Germline loops: CDR1 SGHNT, CDR2 YYREEE (reference sequence). The junction had 4 bases not matched to a gene; V was cut back by 0 bases and J by 5 bases. The chain's CDR3 is CASSLALAGADEQYF. In nucleotides, the CDR3 is TGTGCCAGCAGCTTGGCACTAGCGGGGGCTGACGAGCAGTACTTC.

This clone was observed a handful of times. This CDR3 is CASSLAGSPLHF. The CDR3 region has the DNA TGTGCCAGCAGCTTAGCCGGGTCACCCCTCCACTTT. This chain links TRBV11-2 with TRBJ1-6; D is uncertain. The CDR3 covers 12 residues. Germline V gene sequence: CDR1 SGHAT, CDR2 FQNNGV. V was trimmed by 1 base and J by 10 bases, leaving 5 bases between them.

A few counts support this clone. The chain is built from TRBV5-4 and TRBJ2-7; a possible D gene is TRBD1 (6 bases). Germline V gene data show CDR1 as SGHNT and CDR2 as YYREEE (reference sequence). The CDR3 length is 13 residues. Trimming left V 3 bases short and J 3 bases short, with 10 bases between. CDR3 in amino acids: CASSSGQYYEQYF. The DNA for the CDR3 is TGTGCCAGCAGCTCTGGACAGTACTACGAGCAGTACTTC.